This T cell receptor (beta chain) was sequenced in a study of brain T cells in children with intractable seizures. The V and J ends lost 3 bases and 6 bases, in that order; junction bases with no gene match: 12. This CDR3 is 18 amino acids long. Per the germline V gene, CDR1 is SEHNR and CDR2 is FQNEAQ (reference sequence). Pre-surgery treatment included at least one anti-epileptic drug. TCRdb's table, derived via immunoSEQ multiplex PCR, lists solely in-frame clones and lacks some. The top ten hold less than 30% of the sample, which has around 80,000 clones, roughly 89% seen once. The sequence was obtained from a girl aged 2 to 10 with Rasmussen encephalitis and intractable seizures. The genes are TRBV7-9 and TRBJ1-6; 9 positions agree with TRBD1. The sequencing used peripheral blood, collected at surgery. The CDR3 loop is CASSFGGDRVNGNSPLHF. In DNA, the CDR3 is TGTGCCAGCAGCTTCGGTGGGGACAGGGTCAACGGTAATTCACCCCTCCACTTT.